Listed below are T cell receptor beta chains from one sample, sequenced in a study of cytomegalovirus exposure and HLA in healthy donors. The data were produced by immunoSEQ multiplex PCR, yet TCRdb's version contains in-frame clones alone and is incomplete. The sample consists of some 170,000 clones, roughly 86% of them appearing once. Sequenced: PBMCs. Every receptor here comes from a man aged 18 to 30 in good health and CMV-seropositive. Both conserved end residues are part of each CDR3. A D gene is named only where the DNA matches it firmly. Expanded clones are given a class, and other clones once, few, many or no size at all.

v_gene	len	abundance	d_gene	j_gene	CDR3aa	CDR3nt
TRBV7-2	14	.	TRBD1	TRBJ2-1	CASSSDRATNEQFF	TGTGCCAGCAGCTCGGACAGGGCGACGAATGAGCAGTTCTTC
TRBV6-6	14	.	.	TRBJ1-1	CASTFQGMNTEAFF	TGTGCCAGCACGTTTCAGGGGATGAACACTGAAGCTTTCTTT
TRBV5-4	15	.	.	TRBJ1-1	CASSLGGSDVTEAFF	TGTGCCAGCAGCTTGGGGGGCAGCGACGTCACTGAAGCTTTCTTT
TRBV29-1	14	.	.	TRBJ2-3	CSGSPRTGTDTQYF	TGCAGCGGGAGCCCTCGGACAGGCACAGATACGCAGTATTTT
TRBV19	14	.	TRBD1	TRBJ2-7	CASSLGQGPYEQYF	TGTGCCAGTAGTTTGGGACAGGGGCCGTACGAGCAGTACTTC
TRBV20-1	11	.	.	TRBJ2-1	CSAGGAGEQFF	TGCAGTGCGGGGGGGGCAGGTGAGCAGTTCTTC
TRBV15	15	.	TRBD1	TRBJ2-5	CATSRDRGLGETQYF	TGTGCCACCAGCAGAGACAGGGGGCTTGGAGAGACCCAGTACTTC
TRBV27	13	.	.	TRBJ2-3	CASRYPSTDTQYF	TGTGCCAGCAGATATCCTAGCACAGATACGCAGTATTTT
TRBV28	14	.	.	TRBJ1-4	CASTWTVPGGKLFF	TGTGCCAGCACCTGGACGGTCCCGGGAGGAAAACTGTTTTTT
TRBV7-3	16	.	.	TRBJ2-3	CASSLGSSREADTQYF	TGTGCCAGCAGCTTAGGGTCCAGCAGGGAGGCAGATACGCAGTATTTT
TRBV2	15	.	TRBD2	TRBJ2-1	CASSVERGGGNEQFF	TGTGCCAGCAGTGTGGAGCGGGGGGGCGGGAATGAGCAGTTCTTC
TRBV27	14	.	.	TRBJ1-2	CASSLRNTNYGYTF	TGTGCCAGCAGTCTGCGGAATACTAACTATGGCTACACCTTC
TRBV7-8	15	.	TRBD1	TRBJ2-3	CASSRTGAHTDTQYF	TGTGCCAGCAGCCGGACAGGGGCCCACACAGATACGCAGTATTTT
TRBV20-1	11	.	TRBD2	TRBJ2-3	CSANNAGGQYF	TGCAGTGCTAATAACGCGGGGGGGCAGTATTTT
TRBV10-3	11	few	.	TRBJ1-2	CAIPSEDGYTF	TGTGCCATCCCAAGTGAGGATGGCTACACCTTC
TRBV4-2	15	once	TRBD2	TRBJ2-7	CASTPTSGPSYEQYF	TGTGCCAGCACCCCCACTAGCGGGCCTTCCTACGAGCAGTACTTC
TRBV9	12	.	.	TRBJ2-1	CASSSTGYEQFF	TGTGCCAGCAGCTCCACGGGATATGAGCAGTTCTTC
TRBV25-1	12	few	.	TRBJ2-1	CASGPTYNEQFF	TGTGCCAGCGGCCCAACCTACAATGAGCAGTTCTTC
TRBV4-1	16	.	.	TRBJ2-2	CASSKGGGTNTGELFF	TGCGCCAGCAGTAAGGGGGGGGGCACCAACACCGGGGAGCTGTTTTTT
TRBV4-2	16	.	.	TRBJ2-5	CASSQDLGAGQETQYF	TGTGCCAGCAGCCAAGATCTTGGGGCAGGGCAAGAGACCCAGTACTTC
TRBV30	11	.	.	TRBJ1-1	CALTLNTEAFF	TGTGCCTTGACACTGAACACTGAAGCTTTCTTT
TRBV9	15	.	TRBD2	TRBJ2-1	CASSFSGGASNEQFF	TGTGCCAGCAGCTTCAGCGGGGGGGCTTCAAATGAGCAGTTCTTC
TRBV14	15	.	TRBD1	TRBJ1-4	CASSPGQTTNEKLFF	TGTGCCAGCAGCCCGGGACAGACAACTAATGAAAAACTGTTTTTT
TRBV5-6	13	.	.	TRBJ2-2	CASSPQNTGELFF	TGTGCCAGCAGCCCCCAAAACACCGGGGAGCTGTTTTTT
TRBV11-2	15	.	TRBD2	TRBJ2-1	CASSFGSGGVYEQFF	TGTGCCAGCAGCTTTGGTAGCGGGGGCGTTTATGAGCAGTTCTTC
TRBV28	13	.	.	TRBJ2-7	CAVKRAGVYEQYF	TGTGCCGTAAAAAGGGCAGGGGTCTACGAGCAGTACTTC
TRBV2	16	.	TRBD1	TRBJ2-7	CASSEISGTAFHEQYF	TGTGCCAGCAGTGAGATTTCCGGGACAGCCTTCCACGAGCAGTACTTC
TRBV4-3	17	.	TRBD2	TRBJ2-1	CASSQDRGGGALNEQFF	TGCGCCAGCAGCCAAGATCGGGGCGGGGGGGCTCTAAATGAGCAGTTCTTC
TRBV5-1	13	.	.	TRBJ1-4	CASRPSLNEKLFF	TGCGCCAGCAGACCCTCCCTAAATGAAAAACTGTTTTTT
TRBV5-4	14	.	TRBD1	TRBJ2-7	CASSHGQGAGEQYF	TGTGCCAGCAGCCACGGACAGGGGGCGGGGGAGCAGTACTTC
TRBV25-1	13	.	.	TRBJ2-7	CASSEVVSGEQYF	TGTGCCAGCAGTGAAGTTGTTTCCGGCGAGCAGTACTTC
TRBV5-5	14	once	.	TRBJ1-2	CASSLERPGYGYTF	TGTGCCAGCAGCTTGGAGCGCCCGGGCTATGGCTACACCTTC
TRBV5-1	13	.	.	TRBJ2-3	CASSLASPDTQYF	TGCGCCAGCAGCTTGGCCAGTCCAGATACGCAGTATTTT
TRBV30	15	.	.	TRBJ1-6	CAWVEPGLYNSPLHF	TGTGCCTGGGTCGAACCGGGACTCTATAATTCACCCCTCCACTTT
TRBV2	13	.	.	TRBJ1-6	CATCTGFGSPLHF	TGTGCCACGTGCACAGGGTTCGGGTCACCCCTCCACTTT
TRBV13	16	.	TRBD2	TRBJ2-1	CASSLGTSAYYNEQFF	TGTGCCAGCAGCTTGGGGACTAGCGCCTACTACAATGAGCAGTTCTTC
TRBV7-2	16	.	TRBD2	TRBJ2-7	CASSQTSGGGYYEQYF	TGTGCCAGCAGCCAGACTAGCGGGGGGGGTTACTACGAGCAGTACTTC
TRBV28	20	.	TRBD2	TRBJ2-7	CASSFSFGGLAGGLAYEQYF	TGTGCCAGCAGTTTCTCATTTGGGGGACTAGCGGGAGGTCTCGCCTACGAGCAGTACTTC
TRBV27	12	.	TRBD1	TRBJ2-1	CASRTGFNEQFF	TGTGCCAGCCGGACAGGGTTCAATGAGCAGTTCTTC
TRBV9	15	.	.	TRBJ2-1	CASSGGSSSYNEQFF	TGTGCCAGCAGCGGAGGGAGCAGCTCCTACAATGAGCAGTTCTTC
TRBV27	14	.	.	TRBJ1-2	CATHPHSSPYGYTF	TGTGCCACCCATCCACATTCTTCACCATATGGCTACACCTTC
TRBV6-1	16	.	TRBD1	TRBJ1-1	CASSVSPGTGNTEAFF	TGTGCCAGCAGTGTCTCCCCCGGGACAGGGAACACTGAAGCTTTCTTT
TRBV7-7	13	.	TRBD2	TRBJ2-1	CAVASGSMGEQFF	TGTGCTGTGGCTAGCGGGTCCATGGGGGAGCAGTTCTTC
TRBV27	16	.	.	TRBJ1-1	CASSLFPGDMNTEAFF	TGTGCCAGCAGTTTATTCCCAGGGGACATGAACACTGAAGCTTTCTTT
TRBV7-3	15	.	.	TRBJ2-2	CASSLIGGGTGELFF	TGTGCCAGCAGCTTAATAGGCGGTGGCACCGGGGAGCTGTTTTTT
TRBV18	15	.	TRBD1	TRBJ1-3	CASSHKTGTGNTIYF	TGTGCCAGCTCACACAAGACAGGGACCGGAAACACCATATATTTT
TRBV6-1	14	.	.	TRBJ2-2	CASSERSQQGELFF	TGTGCCAGCAGTGAACGGAGCCAGCAGGGGGAGCTGTTTTTT
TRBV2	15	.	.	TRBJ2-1	CASSEFLLSSNEQFF	TGTGCCAGCAGTGAGTTCTTGCTATCCTCCAATGAGCAGTTCTTC